One TCR beta chain is described in this entry. The same CDR3 can be traced to other DNA sequences in this sample. Both 60 Vbeta primers and 13 Jbeta primers went into the PCR. This table comes from immunoSEQ multiplex PCR, and its TCRdb copy is limited to in-frame clones, with some not included. The table records fewer than 200,000 clones, 70% to 90% of them present only once. This entry is derived from a study of cytomegalovirus exposure and HLA in healthy donors. Germline values: CDR1 SNHLY, CDR2 FYNNEI. The V segment lost 7 bases and the J segment 5 bases; nucleotides outside the gene matches: 8. The CDR3 loop spans 14 amino acids.

The chain couples TRBV2 to TRBJ2-3; TRBD1 agrees at 8 bases. This sequence originates from a woman aged 18-30 years in good health and CMV-seronegative. Sample: PBMCs. CDR3 nucleotide sequence: TGTGCCAGCAAACATGGACAGGGTGGAGATACGCAGTATTTT. Amino acids: CASKHGQGGDTQYF.